The 20 T cell receptor beta chains presented below share a single source sample, sequenced in a study of shared clonotypes between healthy human individuals. Sequencing was performed with immunoSEQ multiplex PCR; in TCRdb, only in-frame clones are kept and a portion is missing. The sample consists of about 1.5 million clones, about 96% of them appearing once. The specimen was naive CD4+ T cells sorted from blood. Subset in this sample: CD45RA+ positively selected. The receptors were gathered from a young man in good health.

This sequence joins TRBV27 and TRBJ2-7; 7 nucleotides align to TRBD2. Germline-derived CDR1 and CDR2 are MNHEY and SMNVEV (reference sequence). The V gene end was trimmed by 5 bases and the J gene end by 6 bases; junction bases not matched to a gene: 13. The CDR3 spans 15 residues. CDR3 region: CASSPRLALSPEQYF. CDR3 bases: TGTGCCAGCAGTCCGAGACTAGCCCTCTCTCCCGAGCAGTACTTC.

The chain joins TRBV27 to TRBJ2-5; the match to TRBD1 covers 7 bases. This CDR3 comprises 14 residues. Germline CDR1 and CDR2: MNHEY and SMNVEV (reference sequence). V gave up 6 bases and J gave up 5 bases; unmatched junction bases: 9. The CDR3 coding sequence is TGTGCCAGCAGGACGGGACAGTGGGAGGAGACCCAGTACTTC. This encodes CASRTGQWEETQYF.

The V call is TRBV19, the J call TRBJ2-4; TRBD1 matches at 9 bases. The V segment lost 10 bases and the J segment 1 base; nucleotides outside the gene matches: 8. The CDR3 sequence is 15 residues long. The germline V gene encodes CDR1 LNHDA and CDR2 SQIVND (reference sequence). Here the CDR3 reads CATSGTGTAKNIQYF. CDR3 coding DNA: TGTGCCACCTCCGGGACAGGGACCGCCAAAAACATTCAGTACTTC.

The J gene is TRBJ1-5, the V gene TRBV10-2; maybe TRBD1 (5 bases). There are 15 residues in the CDR3. CDR1 is WSHSY and CDR2 is SAAADI in the germline V gene. The V end lost 7 bases, the J end lost 7 bases, and 20 bases lay between the germline ends. CDR3 in DNA: TGCGCCAGCACCCGCGGCGGTGGGGGAGACCAGCCCCAGCATTTT. Amino acids: CASTRGGGGDQPQHF.

The chain combines TRBV9 with TRBJ2-2; D call uncertain. Germline lookup yields CDR1 SGDLS and CDR2 YYNGEE. Trimming took 5 bases from V and 1 from J, leaving 12 bases between them. The CDR3 consists of 15 residues. CDR3 in amino acids: CASRGVDGNTGELFF. The CDR3 DNA reads as TGTGCCAGCAGAGGCGTGGACGGGAACACCGGGGAGCTGTTTTTT. Combining the CDR3 with reference TRBV9 and TRBJ2-2 gives the whole variable domain DSGVTQTPKHLITATGQRVTLRCSPRSGDLSVYWYQQSLDQGLQFLIQYYNGEERAKGNILERFSAQQFPDLHSELNLSSLELGDSALYFCASRGVDGNTGELFFGEGSRLTVL.

This rearrangement joins TRBV2 to TRBJ2-1, with 11 positions matching TRBD1. V lost 8 bases, J lost 9 bases, and 12 bases stayed unmatched. The CDR3 has 15 residues. Germline values: CDR1 SNHLY, CDR2 FYNNEI. The CDR3 bases are TGTGCCAGCGTATCCGGCGGACAGGGGGCTTTTGAGCAGTTCTTC. It encodes CASVSGGQGAFEQFF.

As regards this clone: Within the sample, other DNA sequences also encode this same CDR3. The chain has TRBV7-8 and TRBJ2-7, with no clear D. Per the germline V gene, CDR1 is SGHVS and CDR2 is FQNEAQ. V lost 1 base and J lost 3, with 10 bases in between. This CDR3 has 14 residues. The CDR3 nucleotides read TGTGCCAGCAGCTTAGGGGTGGGAAGCTACGAGCAGTACTTC. Translating it yields CASSLGVGSYEQYF.

The CDR3, as DNA: TGCGCCAGGCTCAGAACGGGCCCAGACCCCACAGATACGCAGTATTTT. Its translation is CARLRTGPDPTDTQYF. The rearrangement uses TRBV23-1 and TRBJ2-3; no clear D. TRBV23-1 is an open reading frame whose function is uncertain. The CDR3 contains 16 residues. Trimming cost V 9 bases and J 2 bases, with 21 bases left between them.

The rearrangement uses TRBV5-1 and TRBJ1-1; TRBD1 is a possible D gene (5 bases). Trimming stripped 4 bases from V and 1 base from J, with 11 bases between. CDR1 and CDR2 from the germline V gene are SGHRS and YFSETQ. This CDR3 contains 14 residues. The CDR3 here is CASSREGRNTEAFF. DNA of the CDR3: TGCGCCAGCAGCCGCGAGGGGCGGAACACTGAAGCTTTCTTT. The whole variable domain, remainder taken from reference TRBV5-1 and TRBJ1-1, is KAGVTQTPRYLIKTRGQQVTLSCSPISGHRSVSWYQQTPGQGLQFLFEYFSETQRNKGNFPGRFSGRQFSNSRSEMNVSTLELGDSALYLCASSREGRNTEAFFGQGTRLTVV.

The chain employs TRBV6-5 and TRBJ2-7, with 8 bases matching TRBD2. The ends lost 4 bases at V and 5 bases at J; junction bases unmatched: 13. Germline V gives CDR1 MNHEY, CDR2 SVGAGI. There are 16 residues in the CDR3. The CDR3 nucleotides read TGTGCCAGCAGTTCTCTCTCAGGGAGCGGGAGTCACGAGCAGTACTTC. This sequence encodes CASSSLSGSGSHEQYF.

V gene TRBV30 combines with J gene TRBJ1-2; 8 bases are a match to TRBD1. Germline CDR1 GTSNPN, CDR2 SVGIG (reference sequence). Germline trimming cut 0 bases from V and 2 bases from J; bases unmatched to any gene: 2. The CDR3 has 14 amino acids. The CDR3 spells CAWSVQGGNYGYTF. DNA for the CDR3: TGTGCCTGGAGTGTACAGGGGGGAAACTATGGCTACACCTTC. The variable domain in full, with the rest retrieved from reference TRBV30 and TRBJ1-2, is SQTIHQWPATLVQPVGSPLSLECTVEGTSNPNLYWYRQAAGRGLQLLFYSVGIGQISSEVPQNLSASRPQDRQFILSSKKLLLSDSGFYLCAWSVQGGNYGYTFGSGTRLTVV.

CDR3 region: CASSRLGTYEQYF. The CDR3 DNA is TGTGCCAGCAGCCGCCTGGGTACCTACGAGCAGTACTTC. V and J are TRBV5-4 and TRBJ2-7; D not resolved. The CDR3 extends over 13 amino acids. Germline V gene data show CDR1 as SGHNT and CDR2 as YYREEE (reference sequence). The ends were cut back, 4 bases at V and 2 bases at J, with 10 bases in the middle.

This chain links TRBV18 with TRBJ1-5, with 10 bases identical to TRBD1. Germline V gives CDR1 KGHSH, CDR2 LQKENI. V was pared by 3 bases and J by 4 bases, with 6 bases of the junction left unmatched. The CDR3 loop spans 16 amino acids. CDR3 bases: TGTGCCAGCTCACCGGGGGGACAGGGGACGAATCAGCCCCAGCATTTT. This gives the protein CASSPGGQGTNQPQHF.

V and J are TRBV5-4 and TRBJ1-2, with 7 positions matching TRBD1. This CDR3 region has 13 residues. Germline V gives CDR1 SGHNT, CDR2 YYREEE (reference sequence). J gave up 6 bases and V 4 bases, and 6 bases lay outside the gene matches. CDR3: CASSVQGINGYTF. The DNA of the CDR3 is TGTGCCAGCAGCGTACAGGGGATCAATGGCTACACCTTC.

The chain uses TRBV2 and TRBJ2-1; D is possibly TRBD1 (5 bases). Trimming shortened V by 5 bases and J by 7 bases, and 15 bases separated the two germline ends. This CDR3 has 14 residues. Germline loops: CDR1 SNHLY, CDR2 FYNNEI. CDR3 bases: TGTGCCAGCAGTCTGGGCAGGGTGACGAATGAGCAGTTCTTC. It encodes CASSLGRVTNEQFF.

The gene calls are TRBV5-1 and TRBJ1-1; 7 positions agree with TRBD1. The CDR3 loop spans 18 amino acids. V shed 1 base, J shed 1 base, and the junction held 13 bases outside the gene matches. CDR1 SGHRS and CDR2 YFSETQ come from the germline V gene. In DNA, the CDR3 is TGCGCCAGCAGCTTGCGGCCAGGACAGGCGAGAACGAACACTGAAGCTTTCTTT. It codes for CASSLRPGQARTNTEAFF.

For this clone: The sample carries other DNA sequences with the same CDR3. The chain uses TRBV7-3 and TRBJ2-1; D is unclear. CDR1 is SGHTA and CDR2 is FQGTGA in the germline V gene. The ends were cut back, 2 bases at V and 5 bases at J, with 7 bases in the middle. This CDR3 region has 13 residues. DNA for the CDR3: TGTGCCAGCAGCTTATCTAGGAACAATGAGCAGTTCTTC. Protein: CASSLSRNNEQFF.

The chain couples TRBV10-2 to TRBJ2-1; 10 bases agree with TRBD2. The CDR3 sequence is 17 residues long. With 1 base clipped from V and 0 bases from J, the junction kept 3 bases outside the gene matches. Germline V lookup: CDR1 WSHSY, CDR2 SAAADI. The CDR3 nucleotides read TGCGCCAGCAGTGAGTGGACTAGCGGAAGCTCCTACAATGAGCAGTTCTTC. Translating it yields CASSEWTSGSSYNEQFF.

The rearrangement links TRBV25-1 to TRBJ2-2; TRBD1 is a possible D gene (6 bases). Germline-derived CDR1 and CDR2 are MGHDK and SYGVNS. V was trimmed by 4 bases and J by 1 base, leaving 10 bases between them. This CDR3 has 15 residues. DNA for the CDR3: TGTGCCAGCAGTGCAGGGGTGGTGAACACCGGGGAGCTGTTTTTT. Encoded protein: CASSAGVVNTGELFF.

The chain carries TRBV7-8 and TRBJ1-5; D possibly corresponds to TRBD1 (6 bases). V was cut by 5 bases and J by 3 bases, with 14 bases left in between. Germline CDR1 SGHVS, CDR2 FQNEAQ. CDR3 length: 15 amino acids. As DNA, the CDR3 is TGTGCCAGCAGCCCTATTGCAGGGGCCAATCAGCCCCAGCATTTT. Its translation is CASSPIAGANQPQHF.